These 7 T cell receptor beta chains were sequenced from one sample in a study of T cells expressing NK-cell markers. TCRdb re-analyzed the 5' RACE reads; it lists each CDR3 protein once, without DNA. The repertoire shows fewer than 400,000 distinct CDR3 sequences; the top ten hold roughly 5.2%. Sequenced input: blood T cells: a sorted CD56 or NKG2C T cell subset, CD4+ or CD8+ T cells, or bulk PBMC T cells (not recorded which). Receptors were obtained from a man aged 18-69 years in good health.

The rearrangement joins TRBV5-1 to TRBJ2-3; with no DNA, the TCRdb D assignment of TRBD1 cannot be verified. This CDR3 spans 14 amino acids. Germline CDR1 and CDR2: SGHRS and YFSETQ. Here the CDR3 reads CASSTRQGPDTQYF.

V and J are TRBV9 and TRBJ2-3; the D call from TCRdb, TRBD2, cannot be confirmed without DNA. CDR1 is SGDLS, CDR2 YYNGEE, per germline. The CDR3 contains 15 residues. The CDR3 spells CASSPVGLVSDTQYF. Filled out from reference TRBV9 and TRBJ2-3, the complete variable domain reads DSGVTQTPKHLITATGQRVTLRCSPRSGDLSVYWYQQSLDQGLQFLIQYYNGEERAKGNILERFSAQQFPDLHSELNLSSLELGDSALYFCASSPVGLVSDTQYFGPGTRLTVL.

This chain uses TRBV5-4 with TRBJ2-1. Germline lookup yields CDR1 SGHNT and CDR2 YYREEE (reference sequence). This CDR3 has 16 amino acids. This CDR3 is CASSFKQKRTYNEQFF.

The rearrangement joins TRBV10-3 to TRBJ1-2; without DNA, the TCRdb call of TRBD1 cannot be checked. The CDR3 spans 14 residues. Germline lookup yields CDR1 ENHRY and CDR2 SYGVKD. The chain's CDR3 is CATKDLGGALGYTF.

J is TRBJ1-2 and V is TRBV19; with no DNA, the TCRdb D assignment of TRBD1 cannot be verified. The germline V gene encodes CDR1 LNHDA and CDR2 SQIVND (reference sequence). The CDR3 spans 18 residues. CDR3 in amino acids: CASSMKPRTGSIKVGYTF.

J is TRBJ2-1 and V is TRBV4-1; without DNA, the TCRdb call of TRBD1 cannot be checked. The V gene's germline CDR1 is MGHRA and CDR2 YSYEKL. The CDR3 has 20 amino acids. CDR3 protein: CASSSSPGLGTTNSYNEQFF.

This chain uses TRBV28 with TRBJ2-7; with no DNA, the TCRdb D assignment of TRBD1 cannot be verified. Germline values: CDR1 MDHEN, CDR2 SYDVKM. The CDR3 spans 14 residues. This CDR3 reads CASTKGGSSYEQYF. Together with reference TRBV28 and TRBJ2-7, the CDR3 gives the full variable domain: DVKVTQSSRYLVKRTGEKVFLECVQDMDHENMFWYRQDPGLGLRLIYFSYDVKMKEKGDIPEGYSVSREKKERFSLILESASTNQTSMYLCASTKGGSSYEQYFGPGTRLTVT.